These 10 T cell receptor beta chains came from one sample sequenced in a study of T cells in Graves' hyperthyroidism and ophthalmopathy. RNA transcripts gave rise to amplified TCR beta CDR3 regions. The TCR CDR3 was amplified in a first-round RT-PCR using the HTBI primer set. In TCRdb, the multiplex PCR reads were re-called with MiXCR into one record per CDR3 protein. In the table there are about 420,000 distinct CDR3 sequences, 15% to 17% of which are singletons. Sample: blood. The receptors derive from a woman younger than 30 with Graves' hyperthyroidism.

This clonotype has a count of ten or more. The chain combines TRBV5-8 with TRBJ1-5, with 8 bases identical to TRBD1. The CDR3 spans 16 residues. CDR1 is SGHTS, CDR2 YDEGEE, per germline. The J segment lost 0 bases and the V segment lost 4 bases, leaving 6 bases of the junction unmatched. CDR3 sequence reads: CASSLGQGYSNQPQHF. For the CDR3, the DNA is TGTGCCAGCAGCCTTGGACAGGGCTATAGCAATCAGCCCCAGCATTTT.

A few counts support this clonotype. A much bigger clone sits one base away, suggesting this may be a read error. V is TRBV28 and J is TRBJ1-5; no clear D. In germline, CDR1 is MDHEN, CDR2 SYDVKM. Trimming took off 8 bases at V and 3 bases at J, with 17 bases between the two ends. The CDR3 has 15 residues. CDR3 amino acids: CASLTPRHFNQPQHF. The CDR3 nucleotides read TGTGCCAGCCTCACTCCGAGACACTTCAATCAGCCCCAGCATTTT.

This clonotype was detected ten times or more. The rearrangement links TRBV10-3 to TRBJ2-1, with D perhaps matching TRBD1 (5 bases). The V gene lost 6 bases and the J gene lost 3 bases, with 12 bases spanning the gap. CDR1 is ENHRY and CDR2 is SYGVKD in the germline V gene. The CDR3 has 14 amino acids. CDR3 nucleotide sequence: TGTGCCATCAGCCCCGAAGGGGACTACAATGAGCAGTTCTTC. Translated, it gives CAISPEGDYNEQFF.

A few counts support this clonotype. The J gene is TRBJ2-2, the V gene TRBV12-3 or TRBV12-4, with D maybe TRBD2 (7 bases). V shed 5 bases and J shed 10 bases, with 11 bases lying between them. The CDR3 loop spans 12 amino acids. CDR3 DNA sequence: TGTGCCAGCAGTAGGGGGGGGGTGGAGCTGTTTTTT. It translates to CASSRGGVELFF.

The table lists this clonotype with a few counts. A much larger clone is a single base away; this may be a read error. This chain uses TRBV10-3 with TRBJ2-1, with D perhaps given as TRBD1 or TRBD2 (6 bases each). The germline V and J ends were trimmed by 6 bases and 5 bases, with 17 bases remaining between them. This CDR3 is built from 15 residues. The germline V gene encodes CDR1 ENHRY and CDR2 SYGVKD. CDR3 nucleotide sequence: TGTGCCATCAGCTCTAGCGAGGGGGTAAACAATGAGCAGTTCTTC. It translates to CAISSSEGVNNEQFF.

This clonotype was found many times. This chain connects TRBV27 to TRBJ2-3; the D is unclear. This CDR3 is 16 amino acids long. The germline V gene encodes CDR1 MNHEY and CDR2 SMNVEV (reference sequence). With 3 bases removed from V and 0 bases from J, the gap between germline ends came to 13 bases. This chain's CDR3 is CASSFLTKSSTDTQYF. CDR3 in DNA: TGTGCCAGCAGTTTTTTGACAAAGTCTAGCACAGATACGCAGTATTTT.

V gene TRBV6-2 or TRBV6-3 combines with J gene TRBJ2-4; D is unclear. Trimming pared 6 bases from V and 0 bases from J, leaving 12 bases between. CDR3 length: 15 amino acids. CDR1 is MNHEY, CDR2 SVGEGT, per germline. The CDR3 is CASSYRALAKNIQYF. Here the CDR3 DNA reads TGTGCCAGCAGCTACCGGGCACTAGCCAAAAACATTCAGTACTTC.

The sample holds many counts of this clonotype. V gene TRBV20-1 combines with J gene TRBJ2-3; 9 bases map to TRBD2. Germline CDR1 and CDR2: DFQATT and SNEGSKA (reference sequence). The J segment lost 1 base and the V segment lost 5 bases, leaving 1 base of the junction unmatched. CDR3 length: 13 residues. The CDR3 bases are TGCAGTGCTGAGCGGGGGGGCACAGATACGCAGTATTTT. It yields the protein CSAERGGTDTQYF.

The V call is TRBV14, the J call TRBJ1-2; D remains unclear. With 4 bases removed from V and 5 bases from J, the gap between germline ends came to 11 bases. The CDR3 has 13 residues. Germline CDR1 is SGHDN and CDR2 is FVKESK. The CDR3, as DNA: TGTGCCAGCAGCCCGGGGATTCGGTATGGCTACACCTTC. It translates to CASSPGIRYGYTF.

The V call is TRBV12-3 or TRBV12-4, the J call TRBJ1-1; TRBD1 matches 9 bases. Losses at the gene ends were 5 bases for V and 4 bases for J; bases not matched to a gene: 8. This CDR3 is built from 15 residues. This CDR3 reads CASSPRTGEGTEAFF. The CDR3 DNA sequence: TGTGCCAGCAGTCCCCGGACAGGGGAAGGCACTGAAGCTTTCTTT.